Below are 10 T cell receptor beta chains sequenced from a single sample in a study of shared clonotypes between healthy human individuals. Naivety among CD8 cells was defined by CD45RO negativity and positive CCR7 selection, thereby excluding terminally differentiated effector memory CD45RA+ cells. Assay used: immunoSEQ multiplex PCR; TCRdb lists only in-frame clones, some missing. The sample has 550,000 to 750,000 clones; 95% to 96% are singletons. The sequencing sample was made of naive CD8+ T cells sorted from blood. The receptors shown here come from a woman aged 25-40 years in good health.

About this clone: The sample carries other DNA sequences with the same CDR3. This chain joins TRBV9 and TRBJ2-5; 7 bases are a match to TRBD1. With the DNA end fitting TRBJ2-7 better, the J assignment may be wrong. CDR3 length equals 13 residues. Germline-derived CDR1 and CDR2 are SGDLS and YYNGEE. The CDR3 DNA sequence: TGTGCCAGCAGCGTTGGGGACAGCTACGAGCAGTACTTC. It yields the protein CASSVGDSYEQYF.

V and J are TRBV6-6 and TRBJ1-5, with TRBD1 matching 8 bases. The CDR3 is made up of 15 amino acids. CDR1 is MNHNY and CDR2 is SVGAGI in the germline V gene (reference sequence). V trimming: 5 bases; J trimming: 2 bases; junction bases outside the gene matches: 5. The CDR3 spells CASSDGQGGNQPQHF. As DNA, the CDR3 is TGTGCCAGCAGTGATGGACAGGGCGGCAATCAGCCCCAGCATTTT.

The chain combines TRBV27 with TRBJ2-7; D may be TRBD1 (6 bases). This CDR3 has 16 residues. V lost 0 bases to trimming and J lost 4 bases, with 16 bases between them. Germline V gives CDR1 MNHEY, CDR2 SMNVEV (reference sequence). The CDR3 coding sequence is TGTGCCAGCAGTTTATCGATGGGGGCAGGGAGTTACGAGCAGTACTTC. Translating it yields CASSLSMGAGSYEQYF.

About this clone itself: Other DNA sequences in this sample translate to the same CDR3. CDR3 sequence: CASSVDGRGTDTQYF. Here the CDR3 DNA reads TGTGCCAGCAGCGTAGACGGGAGAGGGACAGATACGCAGTATTTT. The chain uses TRBV9 and TRBJ2-3, with D maybe TRBD2 (6 bases). The CDR3 covers 15 residues. The germline V gene has CDR1 SGDLS and CDR2 YYNGEE. V lost 0 bases to trimming and J lost 3 bases, with 11 bases between them.

The rearrangement links TRBV28 to TRBJ2-2; TRBD2 matches at 7 bases. This CDR3 spans 20 amino acids. Germline loops: CDR1 MDHEN, CDR2 SYDVKM. Germline trimming cut 7 bases from V and 4 bases from J; bases unmatched to any gene: 24. The CDR3 here is CASTTTSVKNPRGFTGELFF. DNA of the CDR3: TGTGCCAGCACTACAACTAGCGTGAAAAACCCTAGGGGATTCACCGGGGAGCTGTTTTTT.

The CDR3 protein is CASSPDRTAYLSYNEQFF. CDR3 nucleotides: TGTGCCAGCAGCCCAGACAGGACCGCATACCTCTCCTACAATGAGCAGTTCTTC. The chain couples TRBV7-9 to TRBJ2-1; D is possibly TRBD1 (6 bases). This CDR3 region has 18 residues. Germline values: CDR1 SEHNR, CDR2 FQNEAQ (reference sequence). V was trimmed by 5 bases and J by 0 bases, leaving 20 bases between them.

The chain uses TRBV5-4 and TRBJ1-3; TRBD1 might be the D (5 bases). Germline CDR1 reads SGHNT; CDR2 reads YYREEE (reference sequence). This CDR3 spans 14 amino acids. The V gene lost 3 bases and the J gene lost 3 bases, with 10 bases spanning the gap. The CDR3 DNA follows: TGTGCCAGCAGCTGGGCGGGGGGTGGAAACACCATATATTTT. Residues: CASSWAGGGNTIYF.

This chain joins TRBV7-8 and TRBJ2-1, with TRBD2 identical over 13 bases. The germline V gene has CDR1 SGHVS and CDR2 FQNEAQ. This CDR3 spans 17 amino acids. Trimming at V came to 5 bases and at J to 5 bases, leaving 9 bases not matched to a gene. The CDR3 here is CASSKGLAGPKNNEQFF. DNA of the CDR3: TGTGCCAGCAGCAAGGGACTAGCGGGACCCAAGAACAATGAGCAGTTCTTC.

The rearrangement uses TRBV29-1 and TRBJ2-3; no firm D call. The germline V and J ends were trimmed by 4 bases and 4 bases, with 3 bases remaining between them. This CDR3 contains 10 residues. Germline values: CDR1 SQVTM, CDR2 ANQGSEA. The DNA of the CDR3 is TGCAGCGTTGTGTCAGATACGCAGTATTTT. Translation: CSVVSDTQYF.

The V call is TRBV5-5, the J call TRBJ2-5; tentative D call: TRBD1 (6 bases). V lost 0 bases and J 1 base, leaving 19 bases between the germline ends. CDR3 length: 18 residues. Germline CDR1 SGHKS, CDR2 YYEKEE (reference sequence). CDR3 sequence: CASSLGSGVIPRQETQYF. CDR3 nucleotides: TGTGCCAGCAGCTTGGGGTCAGGGGTCATCCCTCGCCAAGAGACCCAGTACTTC.